This T cell receptor (beta chain) was captured by sequencing in a study of CD8+ T cells in alopecia areata. Study context: Treated patients were dosed with oral tofacitinib, taking 5 to 10 mg twice daily. Study-wide results and caveats: In lesional scalp, particularly from alopecia totalis/universalis, clonality was higher than in normal scalp. Scalp and blood retained many expanded lesional clones during tofacitinib.

The CDR3 extends over 16 amino acids. V lost 4 bases to trimming and J lost 2 bases, with 19 bases between them. Germline V CDR1 and CDR2: SQVTM, ANQGSEA. Treatment specified: oral pan-JAK inhibitor, 5-10 mg twice daily. Researchers took lesional scalp punch biopsies and peripheral blood from people who were alopecia areata patients. A word on this clone: Its antigen is unidentified.

The sequencing template was cDNA reverse transcribed from extracted RNA. Libraries were prepared by immunoSEQ multiplex PCR; TCRdb keeps only in-frame clonotypes and omits some of them. The repertoire holds hundreds of thousands of clones, more than 30% seen once, with roughly 0.45% in the top ten. This receptor was obtained from a human donor with alopecia areata. This chain uses TRBV29-1 with TRBJ2-3; D call uncertain. Source: CD4+ T cells sorted from blood, taken at roughly week 30, from a patient treated with tofacitinib. The CDR3 here is CSVVGQNQRNTDTQYF. In DNA form, the CDR3 reads TGCAGCGTTGTGGGCCAAAATCAAAGAAACACAGATACGCAGTATTTT.